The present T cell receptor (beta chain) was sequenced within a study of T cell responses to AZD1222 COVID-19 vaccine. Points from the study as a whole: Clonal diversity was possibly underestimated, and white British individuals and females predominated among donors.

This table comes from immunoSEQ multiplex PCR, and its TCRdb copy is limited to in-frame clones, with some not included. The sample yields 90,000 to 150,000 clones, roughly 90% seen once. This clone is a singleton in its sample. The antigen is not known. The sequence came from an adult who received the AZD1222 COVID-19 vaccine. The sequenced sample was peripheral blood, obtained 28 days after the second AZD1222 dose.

In DNA form, the CDR3 reads TGCAGCGTCGTCTCCGGGACAGGGGGGACCTACGAGCAGTACTTC. Protein sequence: CSVVSGTGGTYEQYF. The V call is TRBV29-1, the J call TRBJ2-7; 11 nucleotides match TRBD1. With V trimmed by 6 bases and J by 2 bases, 9 bases remained unmatched. The CDR3 sequence is 15 residues long. Germline loops: CDR1 SQVTM, CDR2 ANQGSEA.